This T cell receptor beta chain was found in a study of T cell changes during pregnancy in multiple sclerosis (dated by TCRdb to between 2018 and 2020). At the level of the whole study: In women with multiple sclerosis, the researchers looked at how the T cell repertoire shifted as pregnancy progressed.

The CDR3 has 15 amino acids, counting the end cysteine and phenylalanine. Here the CDR3 DNA is all that survives: 45 bases in frame from base 1. CDR1 and CDR2, per the germline V gene (reference sequence), are SEHNR and FQNEAQ. Trimmed from V: 5 bases; trimmed from J: 4 bases; junction bases lacking a gene match: 4. Libraries were made using the immunoSEQ multiplex PCR assay. Sourced from immuneACCESS, this table was stored by TCRdb with only in-frame sequences that have V and J called. A share of the clones is absent; for the studies checked, an unresolved V gene accounts for under half, and the remainder has no known explanation. The sample table holds tens of thousands of clones, of which 94% were seen once. The biggest ten clones account for 0.65% to 0.95% of the sample. A note on this clone: There is no known antigen for this receptor. One base away there is no much larger clone; base qualities are not given.

Here the sequenced sample was peripheral blood, taken in the third trimester of pregnancy. This chain is built from TRBV7-9 and TRBJ2-7; 14 bases in the middle match TRBD2. The TCR originated in a female donor with multiple sclerosis, enrolled in a pregnancy study. The DNA is TGTGCCAGCAGCAAAGGGACTAGCGGGAGTTACGAGCAGTACTTC. Its amino acids are CASSKGTSGSYEQYF.